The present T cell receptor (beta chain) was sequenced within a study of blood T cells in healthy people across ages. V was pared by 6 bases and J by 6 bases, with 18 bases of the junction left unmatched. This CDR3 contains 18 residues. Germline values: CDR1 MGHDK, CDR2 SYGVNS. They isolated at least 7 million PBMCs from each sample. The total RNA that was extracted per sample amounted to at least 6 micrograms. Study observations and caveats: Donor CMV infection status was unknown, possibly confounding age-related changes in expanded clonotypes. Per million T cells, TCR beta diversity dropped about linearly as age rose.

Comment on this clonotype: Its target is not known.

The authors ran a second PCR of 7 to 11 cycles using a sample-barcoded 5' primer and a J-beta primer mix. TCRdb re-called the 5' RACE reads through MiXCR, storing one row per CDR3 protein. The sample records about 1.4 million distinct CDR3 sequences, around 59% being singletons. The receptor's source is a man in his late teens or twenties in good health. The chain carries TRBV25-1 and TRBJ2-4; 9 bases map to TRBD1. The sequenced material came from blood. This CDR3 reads CASRETGGGRWGPNIQYF. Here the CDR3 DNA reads TGTGCCAGCAGGGAAACAGGGGGCGGCAGATGGGGTCCAAACATTCAGTACTTC.